Below are 30 T cell receptor beta chains sequenced from a single sample in a study of metastatic and nonmetastatic thyroid tumors. Thyroid surgery took place with no prior treatment in any patient. TCRdb ran MiXCR on the PCR reads. The table lists around 31,000 clones, 15% to 20% of them singletons. Sequencing was performed on blood. The receptors come from a female donor with papillary thyroid cancer or a benign thyroid nodule (not recorded which). Some clones in this sample may be carry-over from other donors' samples.

This clone was detected many times. CDR3 sequence reads: CASSFTTGEDQPQHF. CDR3 nucleotide sequence: TGCGCCAGCAGCTTCACGACAGGGGAGGATCAGCCCCAGCATTTT. V is TRBV5-1 and J is TRBJ1-5; 8 nucleotides match TRBD1. The germline CDR1 and CDR2 sequences are SGHRS and YFSETQ. The V segment lost 2 bases and the J segment 5 bases; nucleotides outside the gene matches: 6. CDR3 length equals 15 residues.

This clone showed up many times. J is TRBJ1-2 and V is TRBV7-2, with D tentatively TRBD1 (5 bases). Germline-derived CDR1 and CDR2 are SGHTA and FQGNSA. CDR3 length equals 17 residues. Trimming removed 7 bases from V and 5 bases from J, with 26 bases in between. DNA of the CDR3: TGTGCCAGCAAGCTTAGCCCGGCGGATCAGGGAAGGTATGGCTACACCTTC. It yields the protein CASKLSPADQGRYGYTF.

The table lists this clone with many counts. The CDR3 coding sequence is TGTGCCAGCAGTTTAACAAAGACCATGAACACTGAAGCTTTCTTT. Its protein is CASSLTKTMNTEAFF. This chain links TRBV12-3 or TRBV12-4 with TRBJ1-1; D is ambiguous. The V end was cut by 2 bases, the J end by 0 bases, with 10 bases between. This CDR3 has 15 amino acids.

Regarding this clone: A much larger clonotype is one base distant, so this may be a read error. The V call is TRBV29-1, the J call TRBJ2-3; a possible D gene is TRBD2 (5 bases). Trimming shortened V by 8 bases and J by 10 bases, and 22 bases separated the two germline ends. CDR3 length: 13 residues. Germline loops: CDR1 SQVTM, CDR2 ANQGSEA. CDR3 in amino acids: CSSEGPVGVAQYF. The CDR3 region has the DNA TGCAGCTCTGAGGGCCCAGTGGGTGTGGCGCAGTATTTT.

The chain uses TRBV11-2 and TRBJ2-7; the D call may be TRBD1 or TRBD2 (5 bases each). In germline, CDR1 is SGHAT, CDR2 FQNNGV. V gave up 5 bases and J gave up 2 bases, with 19 bases separating them. The CDR3 length is 16 residues. CDR3 region: CASSPAGASRAYEQYF. CDR3 coding DNA: TGTGCCAGCAGCCCAGCTGGGGCTAGCAGGGCCTACGAGCAGTACTTC.

This clone was counted ten times or more. The chain employs TRBV20-1 and TRBJ2-7; 10 nucleotides match TRBD1. CDR3 length equals 12 residues. CDR1 and CDR2 from the germline V gene are DFQATT and SNEGSKA (reference sequence). Trimming at V came to 6 bases and at J to 3 bases, leaving 2 bases not matched to a gene. The DNA of the CDR3 is TGCAGTGCCGGGGACAGGGGCTACGAGCAGTACTTC. Its translation is CSAGDRGYEQYF.

The sample holds many counts of this clone. The V call is TRBV20-1, the J call TRBJ2-7; the D gene could be TRBD1 or TRBD2 (5 bases each). CDR1 DFQATT and CDR2 SNEGSKA come from the germline V gene (reference sequence). V gave up 6 bases and J gave up 3 bases, with 15 bases separating them. This CDR3 is built from 13 residues. The CDR3 sequence: CSATGGPDYEQYF. Here the CDR3 DNA reads TGCAGTGCCACAGGAGGACCCGACTACGAGCAGTACTTC.

This clone occurred many times. Other DNA sequences in this specimen translate into the identical CDR3. The V gene is TRBV5-1, the J gene TRBJ2-5; 15 bases match TRBD2. Germline V gene data show CDR1 as SGHRS and CDR2 as YFSETQ. V trimming: 0 bases; J trimming: 5 bases; junction bases outside the gene matches: 8. The CDR3 runs 18 residues. The CDR3 protein is CASSLVGLAGGPVETQYF. The DNA for the CDR3 is TGCGCCAGCAGCTTGGTCGGACTAGCGGGAGGGCCGGTGGAGACCCAGTACTTC.

As concerns this clone: A read error is possible here, since a much larger clone lies one base away. The chain joins TRBV11-2 to TRBJ2-5, with D perhaps TRBD2 (6 bases). This CDR3 spans 15 amino acids. The V and J ends lost 2 bases and 5 bases respectively, with 15 bases between them. Per germline, CDR1 SGHAT and CDR2 FQNNGV. Here the CDR3 DNA reads TGTGCCAGCAGCTTAATGTGGGGACTGTGGGAGACCCAGTACTTC. Its protein product is CASSLMWGLWETQYF. Filled out from reference TRBV11-2 and TRBJ2-5, the complete variable domain reads EAGVAQSPRYKIIEKRQSVAFWCNPISGHATLYWYQQILGQGPKLLIQFQNNGVVDDSQLPKDRFSAERLKGVDSTLKIQPAKLEDSAVYLCASSLMWGLWETQYFGPGTRLLVL.

Details on this clone: Germline is not matched at one junction end, which may reflect a read error. The V gene is TRBV11-2, the J gene TRBJ2-5; TRBD2 aligns across 7 bases. Per the germline V gene, CDR1 is SGHAT and CDR2 is FQNNGV. The CDR3 totals 15 residues. CDR3 DNA sequence: TGTGCCAACAGCTTAGTAACTAGCGTGGGAGAGACCCAGTACTTC. It specifies CANSLVTSVGETQYF.

The sample holds many counts of this clone. This chain links TRBV11-2 with TRBJ1-1, with D unresolved. Trimming took off 2 bases at V and 8 bases at J, with 12 bases between the two ends. CDR1 is SGHAT, CDR2 FQNNGV, per germline. This CDR3 has 13 amino acids. The CDR3 DNA is TGTGCCAGCAGCTTATTCTTGGACGGCGAAGCTTTCTTT. It specifies CASSLFLDGEAFF.

This clone has ten or more counts. This sequence joins TRBV20-1 and TRBJ2-1; 13 bases are a match to TRBD2. The CDR3 contains 14 residues. With V trimmed by 6 bases and J by 4 bases, 3 bases remained unmatched. Germline V gene data show CDR1 as DFQATT and CDR2 as SNEGSKA (reference sequence). CDR3: CSAQTSGRYNEQFF. CDR3 sequence (DNA): TGCAGTGCCCAGACTAGCGGGAGGTACAATGAGCAGTTCTTC.

This clone was found many times. CDR3 in amino acids: CASSLAGGTDTQYF. The CDR3 DNA reads as TGTGCCAGCAGTTTAGCGGGTGGCACAGATACGCAGTATTTT. The chain couples TRBV2 to TRBJ2-3; TRBD2 agrees at 7 bases. The germline CDR1 and CDR2 sequences are SNHLY and FYNNEI. The CDR3 consists of 14 residues. The V gene end was trimmed by 5 bases and the J gene end by 1 base; junction bases not matched to a gene: 3.

The chain joins TRBV27 to TRBJ2-1, with D perhaps TRBD2 (6 bases). The CDR3 runs 14 residues. The germline CDR1 and CDR2 sequences are MNHEY and SMNVEV (reference sequence). V lost 2 bases to trimming and J lost 5 bases, with 10 bases between them. CDR3 loop: CASSLGLFNNEQFF. In DNA, the CDR3 is TGTGCCAGCAGTTTAGGACTATTTAACAATGAGCAGTTCTTC.

This clone showed up many times. A read error may be the cause here, since a much bigger clone is one base away. This chain links TRBV2 with TRBJ2-2; D may match TRBD1 or TRBD2 (5 bases each). The CDR3 loop spans 11 amino acids. CDR1 is SNHLY, CDR2 FYNNEI, per germline. Deletions cut 10 bases from V and 6 bases from J, with 9 bases between. The CDR3 is CATSGPGELFF. CDR3 DNA: TGTGCCACGTCGGGACCCGGGGAGCTGTTTTTT.

The table lists this clone with a few counts. A much bigger clone sits one base away, suggesting this may be a read error. V is TRBV6-4 and J is TRBJ2-3; tentatively, D is TRBD1 (6 bases). The length of the CDR3 is 13 residues. Between the trimmed V and J ends, which lost 6 bases and 9 bases, there was a span of 16 bases. Germline lookup yields CDR1 MRHNA and CDR2 SNTAGT. The CDR3 reads CASRAAGVETQYF. The DNA of the CDR3 is TGTGCCAGCAGAGCGGCAGGGGTGGAGACGCAGTATTTT.

This clone has ten or more counts. Other DNA sequences from this sample encode an identical CDR3 as well. This chain uses TRBV24-1 with TRBJ1-5, with TRBD1 matching over 8 bases. Per germline, CDR1 KGHDR and CDR2 SFDVKD. The CDR3 length is 15 residues. Losses at the gene ends were 6 bases for V and 10 bases for J; bases not matched to a gene: 13. CDR3 coding DNA: TGTGCCACCAGTCTGGGACAGGCGAGTGTGGAACCCCAGCATTTT. Translated, it gives CATSLGQASVEPQHF.

This clone ranks as large. The chain joins TRBV27 to TRBJ2-3; D might be TRBD2 (6 bases). Looked up from germline, CDR1 is MNHEY and CDR2 is SMNVEV (reference sequence). V lost 2 bases and J 5 bases, leaving 14 bases between the germline ends. There are 15 residues in the CDR3. The CDR3 sequence is CASSLRLAYGDTQYF. The CDR3, as DNA: TGTGCCAGCAGTTTAAGGCTAGCGTATGGAGATACGCAGTATTTT.

This clone has just a few counts. A much larger clone is a single base away; this may be a read error. The chain employs TRBV29-1 and TRBJ2-3, with D possibly matching TRBD2 (5 bases). This CDR3 contains 14 residues. Germline V gives CDR1 SQVTM, CDR2 ANQGSEA. The ends were cut back, 5 bases at V and 8 bases at J, with 20 bases in the middle. The chain's CDR3 is CSVLPGKTPVTQYF. The CDR3 DNA follows: TGCAGCGTTTTACCCGGGAAAACGCCTGTTACGCAGTATTTT.

This clone was counted only a few times. No conserved phenylalanine or tryptophan is present at the end of the CDR3, so a read error is the likely explanation. This rearrangement joins TRBV28 to TRBJ1-2; no clear D gene. The V gene's germline CDR1 is MDHEN and CDR2 SYDVKM. Trimming removed 7 bases at V and 6 bases at J, with 15 bases between. The CDR3 runs 13 residues. CDR3 region: CASNVGIRHGYTS. The CDR3 DNA reads as TGTGCCAGCAATGTCGGGATACGCCATGGCTACACCTCC.

In its sample, this clone was seen many times. The chain couples TRBV5-5 to TRBJ2-1; 7 nucleotides align to TRBD2. The V gene's germline CDR1 is SGHKS and CDR2 YYEKEE (reference sequence). J lost 3 bases, V lost 1 base, and 7 bases had no gene match. The length of the CDR3 is 16 residues. The chain's CDR3 is CASSLFLAEHYNEQFF. In DNA, the CDR3 is TGTGCCAGCAGCTTGTTTCTAGCGGAGCACTACAATGAGCAGTTCTTC.

A word on this clone: This may be a read error, as it is one base from a much larger clone. V usage is TRBV28 and J usage is TRBJ2-1; 11 bases are shared with TRBD2. Germline loops: CDR1 MDHEN, CDR2 SYDVKM. The CDR3 consists of 16 residues. CDR3 DNA sequence: TGTGCCGGCAGTCCCTTAGCGGGAGGGCCCTCGGCTGAGCAGTTCTTC. This sequence encodes CAGSPLAGGPSAEQFF.

This rearrangement joins TRBV20-1 to TRBJ1-2; D may be TRBD1 (5 bases). Trimming took off 5 bases at V and 5 bases at J, with 18 bases between the two ends. The germline gives CDR1 DFQATT, CDR2 SNEGSKA (reference sequence). The CDR3 contains 14 residues. The CDR3 sequence: CSAPVQGQPYGYTF. Here the CDR3 DNA reads TGCAGTGCTCCAGTCCAGGGTCAACCTTATGGCTACACCTTC.

At least ten counts were recorded for this clone. The CDR3 coding sequence is TGTGCCAGTAGCTCCGACGGAAATTGGATAAGAGCTTTCTTT. As protein: CASSSDGNWIRAFF. V usage is TRBV19 and J usage is TRBJ1-1; unclear D gene. V dropped 6 bases and J dropped 10 bases, with 21 bases sitting between them. CDR1 and CDR2 from the germline V gene are LNHDA and SQIVND (reference sequence). The CDR3 contains 14 residues. The complete variable domain, with remaining parts taken from reference TRBV19 and TRBJ1-1, reads DGGITQSPKYLFRKEGQNVTLSCEQNLNHDAMYWYRQDPGQGLRLIYYSQIVNDFQKGDIAEGYSVSREKKESFPLTVTSAQKNPTAFYLCASSSDGNWIRAFFGQGTRLTVV.

This clone turned up a few times. The chain is built from TRBV6-4 and TRBJ1-1; possible D gene TRBD1, 5 bases. Per the germline V gene, CDR1 is MRHNA and CDR2 is SNTAGT. The CDR3 runs 9 residues. CDR3 nucleotides: TGTGGTGCTATGGAGGGGCTTTTCTTT. Its protein product is CGAMEGLFF.

The table lists this clone with many counts. This chain uses TRBV29-1 with TRBJ2-2; no clear D. Looked up from germline, CDR1 is SQVTM and CDR2 is ANQGSEA. The CDR3 is 14 residues long. V lost 5 bases and J 1 base, leaving 11 bases between the germline ends. The CDR3 DNA is TGCAGCGTTACCGCGACCGTGAACACCGGGGAGCTGTTTTTT. Translated: CSVTATVNTGELFF.

The chain employs TRBV4-2 and TRBJ2-1; 9 bases are a match to TRBD2. Germline loops: CDR1 LGHNA, CDR2 YNFKEQ. Trimming took 4 bases from V and 1 from J; bases not matched to a gene: 14. This CDR3 region has 19 residues. The CDR3 loop is CASSPQPSGVGGSYNEQFF. The CDR3 DNA follows: TGTGCCAGCAGCCCGCAGCCTAGCGGGGTGGGAGGGTCCTACAATGAGCAGTTCTTC.

In regard to this clone: At one of its ends the junction is not consistent with the germline gene, which may arise from a read error. The chain is built from TRBV30 and TRBJ1-2; weak D call: TRBD1 (5 bases). CDR1 and CDR2 (germline): GTSNPN, SVGIG (reference sequence). The CDR3 runs to 10 residues. For the CDR3, the DNA is TGTGCCGCCTGGGACTCTGGCTCCACCTTC. It specifies CAAWDSGSTF. Supplemented by reference TRBV30 and TRBJ1-2, the full variable domain reads SQTIHQWPATLVQPVGSPLSLECTVEGTSNPNLYWYRQAAGRGLQLLFYSVGIGQISSEVPQNLSASRPQDRQFILSSKKLLLSDSGFYLCAAWDSGSTFGSGTRLTVV.

This clone has ten or more counts. A much larger clone sits a single nucleotide away, making a read error possible. V is TRBV12-3 or TRBV12-4 and J is TRBJ1-2; 8 bases are a match to TRBD1. The CDR3 has 11 residues. The CDR3 is CASRDRVGYAF. In nucleotides, the CDR3 is TGTGCCAGCAGGGACAGGGTCGGCTACGCCTTC.

This clone has at least ten counts. V is TRBV7-9 and J is TRBJ1-1, with D maybe TRBD1 (6 bases). In germline, CDR1 is SEHNR, CDR2 FQNEAQ (reference sequence). The CDR3 consists of 15 residues. V lost 6 bases to trimming and J lost 1 base, with 15 bases between them. CDR3: CASSWDIIKNTEAFF. CDR3 nucleotide sequence: TGTGCCAGCAGTTGGGACATAATAAAGAACACTGAAGCTTTCTTT.